These 32 T cell receptor beta chains were all obtained from the same sample, sequenced in a study of T cell changes during pregnancy in multiple sclerosis. TCRdb's copy holds only in-frame clones and misses some; the assay was immunoSEQ multiplex PCR. The data contain roughly 33,000 clones, approximately 90% of them singletons. Here the sequenced sample was CD4+ T cells from peripheral blood mononuclear cells, taken in the third trimester of pregnancy. The receptors stem from a female donor in good health, enrolled as a control in a pregnancy study.

This chain connects TRBV4-1 to TRBJ2-5; a weak D match, TRBD2 (6 bases). This CDR3 has 17 amino acids. Trimming took off 0 bases at V and 2 bases at J, with 16 bases between the two ends. Germline CDR1 reads MGHRA; CDR2 reads YSYEKL. For the CDR3, the DNA is TGCGCCAGCAGCCAAGATCTGCTTTTCGGACTACAAGAGACCCAGTACTTC. Amino acids: CASSQDLLFGLQETQYF.

Comments on this clone: Germline is not matched at one junction end, which may reflect a read error. The chain is built from TRBV7-9 and TRBJ1-1; 7 nucleotides match TRBD1. The CDR3 length is 14 residues. CDR1 and CDR2 (germline): SEHNR, FQNEAQ (reference sequence). The CDR3 spells CASSLGTVDTEVFF. CDR3 nucleotides: TGTGCCAGCAGCCTAGGGACAGTGGACACTGAAGTTTTCTTT.

The chain couples TRBV23-1 to TRBJ1-5; D perhaps matches TRBD1 (6 bases). TRBV23-1 is reported as an ORF; its role is uncertain. Trimming pared 8 bases from V and 5 bases from J, leaving 10 bases between. The CDR3 spans 12 residues. CDR3 protein: CASGRGDQPQHF. In DNA form, the CDR3 reads TGCGCCAGCGGCAGGGGAGATCAGCCCCAGCATTTT.

V usage is TRBV5-4 and J usage is TRBJ2-3, with 7 bases lining up with TRBD2. The CDR3 is made up of 16 amino acids. After removal of 1 base from V and 5 bases from J, the junction contained 10 bases not matched to a gene. Germline CDR1 is SGHNT and CDR2 is YYREEE (reference sequence). CDR3 protein: CASSLRGLAVGDTQYF. In DNA, the CDR3 is TGTGCCAGCAGCTTGCGTGGTCTAGCGGTAGGAGATACGCAGTATTTT.

This chain uses TRBV7-6 with TRBJ2-1, with 8 bases aligning to TRBD1. From germline, CDR1 is SGHVS and CDR2 FNYEAQ. V trimming: 5 bases; J trimming: 5 bases; junction bases outside the gene matches: 5. This CDR3 is 14 amino acids long. The CDR3 coding sequence is TGTGCCAGCAGCACTTGGACAGGGCACAATGAGCAGTTCTTC. This gives the protein CASSTWTGHNEQFF.

The chain combines TRBV11-2 with TRBJ2-3; 7 nucleotides line up with TRBD2. The germline V gene has CDR1 SGHAT and CDR2 FQNNGV. The CDR3 is 15 amino acids. Trimming at V came to 4 bases and at J to 1 base, leaving 5 bases not matched to a gene. The CDR3 region has the DNA TGTGCCAGCAGCTCCGTGCTAGCGGGCACAGATACGCAGTATTTT. Translated: CASSSVLAGTDTQYF.

As DNA, the CDR3 is TGTGCCAGTTCCCGAGTGGGACCCCGGGAGACCAAAAACATTCAGTACTTC. This gives the protein CASSRVGPRETKNIQYF. V is TRBV19 and J is TRBJ2-4; maybe TRBD2 (6 bases). This CDR3 has 17 amino acids. Trimming removed 8 bases from V and 2 bases from J, with 22 bases in between. In germline, CDR1 is LNHDA, CDR2 SQIVND (reference sequence). Using reference TRBV19 and TRBJ2-4 for the parts outside the CDR3, the full variable domain is DGGITQSPKYLFRKEGQNVTLSCEQNLNHDAMYWYRQDPGQGLRLIYYSQIVNDFQKGDIAEGYSVSREKKESFPLTVTSAQKNPTAFYLCASSRVGPRETKNIQYFGAGTRLSVL.

The chain joins TRBV28 to TRBJ2-1; 7 positions match TRBD2. CDR1 is MDHEN and CDR2 is SYDVKM in the germline V gene. The length of the CDR3 is 13 residues. V dropped 6 bases and J dropped 7; count of bases not matched to a gene: 6. The CDR3 reads CASRSERGNEQFF. For the CDR3, the DNA is TGTGCCAGCAGGTCTGAGCGGGGTAATGAGCAGTTCTTC. The variable domain in full, completed from reference TRBV28 and TRBJ2-1, reads DVKVTQSSRYLVKRTGEKVFLECVQDMDHENMFWYRQDPGLGLRLIYFSYDVKMKEKGDIPEGYSVSREKKERFSLILESASTNQTSMYLCASRSERGNEQFFGPGTRLTVL.

The chain couples TRBV7-9 to TRBJ2-7; tentative D call: TRBD2 (7 bases). CDR1 and CDR2 from the germline V gene are SEHNR and FQNEAQ (reference sequence). Trimming stripped 3 bases from V and 7 bases from J, with 16 bases between. The CDR3 runs 14 residues. The CDR3 DNA follows: TGTGCCAGCAGCTTCGGGGGAGGGGGTGGAGAGCAGTACTTC. Amino acid sequence: CASSFGGGGGEQYF.

V is TRBV28 and J is TRBJ2-3, with TRBD2 identical over 14 bases. Germline-derived CDR1 and CDR2 are MDHEN and SYDVKM. Unmatched junction bases numbered 5, after V lost 3 bases and J lost 0 bases. The CDR3 runs 18 residues. In DNA form, the CDR3 reads TGTGCCAGCAGTTTCTCTCGGACTAGCGGGGGGAGCACAGATACGCAGTATTTT. Its protein product is CASSFSRTSGGSTDTQYF.

The CDR3 DNA sequence: TGTGCCAGCAGTTTAGCAGGCTGGGGCACAGATACGCAGTATTTT. Translating it yields CASSLAGWGTDTQYF. This chain uses TRBV27 with TRBJ2-3, with unresolved D. From germline, CDR1 is MNHEY and CDR2 SMNVEV (reference sequence). The CDR3 loop spans 15 amino acids. Trimming removed 2 bases at V and 1 base at J, with 10 bases between.

The chain is built from TRBV6-5 and TRBJ1-1; 7 nucleotides agree with TRBD1. The ends lost 0 bases at V and 0 bases at J; junction bases unmatched: 4. The CDR3 is made up of 16 amino acids. CDR1 and CDR2 (germline): MNHEY, SVGAGI. CDR3 sequence reads: CASSYSRGQLNTEAFF. The CDR3 bases are TGTGCCAGCAGTTACTCGAGGGGACAGTTGAACACTGAAGCTTTCTTT.

This chain links TRBV6-5 with TRBJ1-5; D call uncertain. Trimming removed 5 bases from V and 4 bases from J, with 9 bases in between. The CDR3 totals 13 residues. CDR1 is MNHEY and CDR2 is SVGAGI in the germline V gene. This CDR3 is CASSAQQNQPQHF. CDR3 bases: TGTGCCAGCAGTGCCCAACAGAATCAGCCCCAGCATTTT.

CDR3 sequence (DNA): TGTGCCAGTAGTTTTTCCGGGACTAGCGGGAGTTACGAGCAGTACTTC. Its translation is CASSFSGTSGSYEQYF. This chain joins TRBV19 and TRBJ2-7; 14 nucleotides agree with TRBD2. The CDR3 is 16 residues long. V trimming: 5 bases; J trimming: 4 bases; junction bases outside the gene matches: 7. The V gene's germline CDR1 is LNHDA and CDR2 SQIVND (reference sequence).

The chain is built from TRBV28 and TRBJ1-5; 7 bases are a match to TRBD1. The V and J ends lost 5 bases and 1 base, in that order; junction bases with no gene match: 5. The CDR3 is made up of 15 amino acids. Germline V gene lookup returns CDR1 MDHEN and CDR2 SYDVKM. The CDR3 region has the DNA TGTGCCAGCAGTCCACGCAGGGGGAGCAATCAGCCCCAGCATTTT. It translates to CASSPRRGSNQPQHF. The variable domain in full, completed from reference TRBV28 and TRBJ1-5, reads DVKVTQSSRYLVKRTGEKVFLECVQDMDHENMFWYRQDPGLGLRLIYFSYDVKMKEKGDIPEGYSVSREKKERFSLILESASTNQTSMYLCASSPRRGSNQPQHFGDGTRLSIL.

The V gene is TRBV7-2, the J gene TRBJ1-2, with D possibly matching TRBD1 (5 bases). CDR3 length: 16 amino acids. The V gene lost 4 bases and the J gene lost 1 base, with 16 bases spanning the gap. Germline CDR1 reads SGHTA; CDR2 reads FQGNSA. CDR3 coding DNA: TGTGCCAGCAGCTCAGCAGGCCAGGGCCGTAACTATGGCTACACCTTC. It translates to CASSSAGQGRNYGYTF. Full variable domain (remainder filled in from reference TRBV7-2 and TRBJ1-2): GAGVSQSPSNKVTEKGKDVELRCDPISGHTALYWYRQSLGQGLEFLIYFQGNSAPDKSGLPSDRFSAERTGGSVSTLTIQRTQQEDSAVYLCASSSAGQGRNYGYTFGSGTRLTVV.

The chain is built from TRBV4-2 and TRBJ1-6, with 7 nucleotides matching TRBD1. This CDR3 has 15 residues. With 1 base clipped from V and 5 bases from J, the junction kept 2 bases outside the gene matches. CDR1 and CDR2 from the germline V gene are LGHNA and YNFKEQ. The DNA for the CDR3 is TGTGCCAGCAGCCAAGGAACAGGGGATAATTCACCCCTCCACTTT. Its translation: CASSQGTGDNSPLHF.

The chain combines TRBV5-4 with TRBJ2-7; tentative D call: TRBD1 (5 bases). The CDR3 totals 13 residues. Germline loops: CDR1 SGHNT, CDR2 YYREEE (reference sequence). Trimming cost V 4 bases and J 3 bases, with 11 bases left between them. CDR3 DNA sequence: TGTGCCAGCAGCAGGGCAGGGAACTACGAGCAGTACTTC. It codes for CASSRAGNYEQYF.

Remarks on this clone: The junction departs from the called germline gene at one end, perhaps through a read error. The chain carries TRBV7-7 and TRBJ2-5, with 9 bases that match TRBD1. There are 13 residues in the CDR3. The V gene's germline CDR1 is SSHAT and CDR2 FNYEAQ (reference sequence). The CDR3 is CASSLGQGKTQYF. DNA for the CDR3: TGTGCTAGCAGCTTGGGACAGGGAAAGACCCAGTACTTC. Full variable domain (remainder filled in from reference TRBV7-7 and TRBJ2-5): GAGVSQSPRYKVTKRGQDVTLRCDPISSHATLYWYQQALGQGPEFLTYFNYEAQPDKSGLPSDRFSAERPEGSISTLTIQRTEQRDSAMYRCASSLGQGKTQYFGPGTRLLVL.

This chain connects TRBV19 to TRBJ1-5; D possibly corresponds to TRBD1 (6 bases). Trimming removed 0 bases at V and 6 bases at J, with 12 bases between. This CDR3 contains 15 residues. The germline V gene encodes CDR1 LNHDA and CDR2 SQIVND (reference sequence). The chain's CDR3 is CASSIDGGLGQPQHF. The DNA for the CDR3 is TGTGCCAGTAGTATAGACGGGGGGCTGGGTCAGCCCCAGCATTTT.

This chain connects TRBV19 to TRBJ1-5; TRBD1 matches at 7 bases. The trim removed 6 bases at V and 7 bases at J, leaving 12 bases unmatched. Germline V CDR1 and CDR2: LNHDA, SQIVND (reference sequence). The length of the CDR3 is 15 residues. The CDR3 nucleotides read TGTGCCAGTAGCCCCGAAACAGGGGAAGGGCAGCCCCAGCATTTT. It yields the protein CASSPETGEGQPQHF. The complete variable domain, with remaining parts taken from reference TRBV19 and TRBJ1-5, reads DGGITQSPKYLFRKEGQNVTLSCEQNLNHDAMYWYRQDPGQGLRLIYYSQIVNDFQKGDIAEGYSVSREKKESFPLTVTSAQKNPTAFYLCASSPETGEGQPQHFGDGTRLSIL.

The rearrangement joins TRBV7-2 to TRBJ2-1, with TRBD2 identical over 10 bases. This CDR3 region has 18 residues. Trimming took 1 base from V and 0 from J; bases not matched to a gene: 6. In germline, CDR1 is SGHTA, CDR2 FQGNSA. The CDR3 DNA reads TGTGCCAGCAGCTTAGGACTAGCGGGCCTGAGCTCCTACAATGAGCAGTTCTTC. Amino acid sequence: CASSLGLAGLSSYNEQFF.

This sequence joins TRBV6-5 and TRBJ1-2; 8 nucleotides match TRBD1. The CDR3 extends over 13 amino acids. CDR1 and CDR2 from the germline V gene are MNHEY and SVGAGI. V was pared by 7 bases and J by 8 bases, with 9 bases of the junction left unmatched. CDR3 sequence (DNA): TGTGCCAGCAAAGGGACAGGTCCATTGGGCTACACCTTC. This translates into CASKGTGPLGYTF.

The J gene is TRBJ2-3, the V gene TRBV2; 8 bases fit TRBD1. Trimming at V came to 7 bases and at J to 3 bases, leaving 3 bases not matched to a gene. Germline V gives CDR1 SNHLY, CDR2 FYNNEI. The CDR3 length is 13 residues. In nucleotides, the CDR3 is TGTGCCAGCACAGGGGGCGAAACAGATACGCAGTATTTT. Amino acid sequence: CASTGGETDTQYF.

The chain recombines TRBV9 with TRBJ2-3, with D tentatively TRBD1 (7 bases). Germline V gives CDR1 SGDLS, CDR2 YYNGEE. V shed 4 bases and J shed 0 bases, with 12 bases lying between them. The length of the CDR3 is 15 residues. The CDR3, as DNA: TGTGCCAGCAGCCCCAGGGGGGACAGCACAGATACGCAGTATTTT. As protein: CASSPRGDSTDTQYF.

The CDR3 spells CASSVSGFSEKLFF. The CDR3 DNA follows: TGTGCCAGCAGCGTGAGTGGTTTTAGTGAAAAACTGTTTTTT. The chain has TRBV9 and TRBJ1-4; no clear D. Germline V gene lookup returns CDR1 SGDLS and CDR2 YYNGEE. Trimming removed 2 bases from V and 7 bases from J, with 12 bases in between. This CDR3 is 14 amino acids long.

This clone occurred once. The chain recombines TRBV18 with TRBJ2-5, with D possibly matching TRBD1 (5 bases). Between the trimmed V and J ends, which lost 5 bases and 5 bases, there was a span of 9 bases. From germline, CDR1 is KGHSH and CDR2 LQKENI. The CDR3 runs to 12 residues. The CDR3 region is CASSAGRETQYF. CDR3 DNA: TGTGCCAGCTCAGCAGGGCGGGAGACCCAGTACTTC.

This clone was recorded only once. The chain couples TRBV7-2 to TRBJ2-3; D might be TRBD2 (5 bases). The CDR3 has 16 amino acids. Trimming removed 6 bases from V and 0 bases from J, with 16 bases in between. The germline V gene has CDR1 SGHTA and CDR2 FQGNSA. CDR3 amino acids: CASSLLGGSSTDTQYF. The CDR3 nucleotides are TGTGCCAGCAGTCTACTAGGCGGGTCTAGCACAGATACGCAGTATTTT. The full variable domain, its missing parts supplied by reference TRBV7-2 and TRBJ2-3, is GAGVSQSPSNKVTEKGKDVELRCDPISGHTALYWYRQSLGQGLEFLIYFQGNSAPDKSGLPSDRFSAERTGGSVSTLTIQRTQQEDSAVYLCASSLLGGSSTDTQYFGPGTRLTVL.

V gene TRBV7-2 combines with J gene TRBJ2-1, with D maybe TRBD2 (7 bases). This CDR3 contains 15 residues. V was clipped by 5 bases and J by 9 bases, with 20 bases between them. The germline V gene encodes CDR1 SGHTA and CDR2 FQGNSA. The CDR3 DNA is TGTGCCAGCAGCACCTCTAGCGGAGGGGGGGGTGAGCAGTTCTTC. Translating it yields CASSTSSGGGGEQFF.

The chain combines TRBV6-1 with TRBJ1-2; 7 positions match TRBD1. The germline V gene has CDR1 MNHNS and CDR2 SASEGT. This CDR3 has 12 amino acids. The V and J ends lost 5 bases and 5 bases, in that order; junction bases with no gene match: 2. The CDR3 DNA reads as TGTGCCAGCAGTAGACAGGGATATGGCTACACCTTC. Amino acids: CASSRQGYGYTF.

As for this clone: Other nucleotide sequences in the sample specify the same CDR3. This chain links TRBV18 with TRBJ1-1; D is undetermined. CDR1 is KGHSH, CDR2 LQKENI, per germline. The CDR3 sequence is 13 residues long. Trimming left V 6 bases short and J 2 bases short, with 10 bases between. The chain's CDR3 is CASSRDKNTEAFF. The DNA of the CDR3 is TGTGCCAGCTCCCGGGATAAAAACACTGAAGCTTTCTTT.

The gene calls are TRBV28 and TRBJ2-7; the match to TRBD2 covers 8 bases. The CDR3 contains 13 residues. Germline CDR1 MDHEN, CDR2 SYDVKM. After removal of 8 bases from V and 6 bases from J, the junction contained 9 bases not matched to a gene. The CDR3 sequence is CASSPGGATEQYF. The CDR3 bases are TGTGCCAGCTCCCCGGGGGGGGCGACCGAGCAGTACTTC.